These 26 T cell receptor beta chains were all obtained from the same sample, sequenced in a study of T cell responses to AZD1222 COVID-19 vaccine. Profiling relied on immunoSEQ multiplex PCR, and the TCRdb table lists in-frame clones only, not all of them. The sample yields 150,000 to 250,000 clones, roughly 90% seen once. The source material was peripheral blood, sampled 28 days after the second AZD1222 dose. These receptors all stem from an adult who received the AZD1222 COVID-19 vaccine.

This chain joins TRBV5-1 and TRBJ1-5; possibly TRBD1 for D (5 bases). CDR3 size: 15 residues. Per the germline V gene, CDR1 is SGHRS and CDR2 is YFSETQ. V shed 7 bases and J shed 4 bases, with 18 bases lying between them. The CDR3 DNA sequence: TGCGCCAGCTCCGAGGAGGGCAGGGAGAATCAGCCCCAGCATTTT. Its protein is CASSEEGRENQPQHF. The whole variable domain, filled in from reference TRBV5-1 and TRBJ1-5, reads KAGVTQTPRYLIKTRGQQVTLSCSPISGHRSVSWYQQTPGQGLQFLFEYFSETQRNKGNFPGRFSGRQFSNSRSEMNVSTLELGDSALYLCASSEEGRENQPQHFGDGTRLSIL.

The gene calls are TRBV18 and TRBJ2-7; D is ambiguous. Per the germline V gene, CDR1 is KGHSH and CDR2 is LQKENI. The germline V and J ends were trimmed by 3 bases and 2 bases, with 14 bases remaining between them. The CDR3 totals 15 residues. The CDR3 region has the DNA TGTGCCAGCTCACCCCAATCTAAAGTGGCCTACGAGCAGTACTTC. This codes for CASSPQSKVAYEQYF.

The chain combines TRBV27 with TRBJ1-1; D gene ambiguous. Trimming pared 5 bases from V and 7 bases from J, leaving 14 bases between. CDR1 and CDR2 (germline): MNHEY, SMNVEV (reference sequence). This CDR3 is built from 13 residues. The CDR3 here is CASSPWPEDEAFF. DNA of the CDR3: TGTGCCAGCAGTCCCTGGCCGGAGGATGAAGCTTTCTTT.

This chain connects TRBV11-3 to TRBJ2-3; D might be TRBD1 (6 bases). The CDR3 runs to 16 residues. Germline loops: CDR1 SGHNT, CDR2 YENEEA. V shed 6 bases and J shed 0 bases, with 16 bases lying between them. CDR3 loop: CASRDRRGASTDTQYF. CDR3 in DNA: TGTGCCAGCAGAGACAGGAGAGGGGCTAGCACAGATACGCAGTATTTT.

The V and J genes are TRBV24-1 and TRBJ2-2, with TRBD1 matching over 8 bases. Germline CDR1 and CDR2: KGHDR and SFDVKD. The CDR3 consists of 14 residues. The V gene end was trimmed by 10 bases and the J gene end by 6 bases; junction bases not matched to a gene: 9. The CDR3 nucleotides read TGTGCCACTCATCCAGGGGGCGGTCCCGGGGAGCTGTTTTTT. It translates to CATHPGGGPGELFF.

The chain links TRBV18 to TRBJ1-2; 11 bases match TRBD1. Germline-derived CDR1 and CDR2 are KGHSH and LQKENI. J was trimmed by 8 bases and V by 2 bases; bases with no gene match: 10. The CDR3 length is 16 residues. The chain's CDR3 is CASSPNTVGQGGGYTF. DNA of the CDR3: TGTGCCAGCTCACCAAACACCGTGGGACAGGGGGGCGGCTACACCTTC.

CDR3 amino acids: CASSSTRPERGENEKLFF. CDR3 nucleotide sequence: TGTGCCAGCAGCTCTACCAGACCGGAGCGGGGGGAAAATGAAAAACTGTTTTTT. V usage is TRBV7-9 and J usage is TRBJ1-4; D might be TRBD1 (5 bases). Germline lookup yields CDR1 SEHNR and CDR2 FQNEAQ (reference sequence). The CDR3 contains 18 residues. The V end was cut by 4 bases, the J end by 5 bases, with 23 bases between. Filled out from reference TRBV7-9 and TRBJ1-4, the complete variable domain reads DTGVSQNPRHKITKRGQNVTFRCDPISEHNRLYWYRQTLGQGPEFLTYFQNEAQLEKSRLLSDRFSAERPKGSFSTLEIQRTEQGDSAMYLCASSSTRPERGENEKLFFGSGTQLSVL.

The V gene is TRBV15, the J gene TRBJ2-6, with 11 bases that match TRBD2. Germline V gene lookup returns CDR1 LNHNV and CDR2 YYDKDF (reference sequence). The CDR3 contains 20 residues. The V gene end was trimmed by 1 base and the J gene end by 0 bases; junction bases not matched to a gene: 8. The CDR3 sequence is CATSRALAGGFFSGANVLTF. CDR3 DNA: TGTGCCACCAGCAGAGCTCTAGCGGGAGGTTTCTTCTCTGGGGCCAACGTCCTGACTTTC. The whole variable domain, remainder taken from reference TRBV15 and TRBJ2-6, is DAMVIQNPRYQVTQFGKPVTLSCSQTLNHNVMYWYQQKSSQAPKLLFHYYDKDFNNEADTPDNFQSRRPNTSFCFLDIRSPGLGDTAMYLCATSRALAGGFFSGANVLTFGAGSRLTVL.

The CDR3 reads CASSPRTGSGETQYF. In DNA, the CDR3 is TGTGCCAGCAGCCCGCGGACAGGGAGTGGAGAGACCCAGTACTTC. This chain joins TRBV28 and TRBJ2-5; 8 bases fit TRBD1. CDR1 MDHEN and CDR2 SYDVKM come from the germline V gene. The CDR3 covers 15 residues. Unmatched junction bases numbered 10, after V lost 6 bases and J lost 4 bases.

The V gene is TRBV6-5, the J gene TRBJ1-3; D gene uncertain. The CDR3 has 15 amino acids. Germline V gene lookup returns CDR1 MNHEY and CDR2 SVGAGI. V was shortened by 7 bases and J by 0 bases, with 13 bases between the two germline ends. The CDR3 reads CASMFGPSSGNTIYF. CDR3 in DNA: TGTGCCAGCATGTTCGGGCCCAGCTCTGGAAACACCATATATTTT.

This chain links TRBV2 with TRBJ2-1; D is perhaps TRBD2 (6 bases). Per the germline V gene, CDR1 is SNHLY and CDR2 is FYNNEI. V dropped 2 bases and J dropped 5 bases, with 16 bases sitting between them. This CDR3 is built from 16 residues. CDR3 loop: CASSETSGVADNEQFF. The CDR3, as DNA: TGTGCCAGCAGTGAAACTTCGGGGGTTGCTGACAATGAGCAGTTCTTC.

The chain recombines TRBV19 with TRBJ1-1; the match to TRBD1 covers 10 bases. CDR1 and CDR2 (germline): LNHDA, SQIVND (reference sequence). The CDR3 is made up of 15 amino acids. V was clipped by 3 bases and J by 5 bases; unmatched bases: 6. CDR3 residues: CASSITTGGGTEAFF. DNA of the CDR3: TGTGCCAGTAGTATTACGACAGGGGGCGGAACTGAAGCTTTCTTT.

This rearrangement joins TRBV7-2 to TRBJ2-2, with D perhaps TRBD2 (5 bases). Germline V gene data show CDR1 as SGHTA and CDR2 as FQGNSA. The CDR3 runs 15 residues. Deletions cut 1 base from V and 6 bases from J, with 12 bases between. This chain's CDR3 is CASSLERASAGELFF. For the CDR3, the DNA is TGTGCCAGCAGCTTAGAGAGGGCCAGCGCCGGGGAGCTGTTTTTT.

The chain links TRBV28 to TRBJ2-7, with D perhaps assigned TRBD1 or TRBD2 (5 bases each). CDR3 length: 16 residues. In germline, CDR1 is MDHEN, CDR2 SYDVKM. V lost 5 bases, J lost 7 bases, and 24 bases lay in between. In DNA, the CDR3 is TGTGCCAGCAGTGCTCCGGGGCCGGGGTGGGGGTTAGAGCAGTACTTC. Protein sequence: CASSAPGPGWGLEQYF. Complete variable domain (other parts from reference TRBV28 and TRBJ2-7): DVKVTQSSRYLVKRTGEKVFLECVQDMDHENMFWYRQDPGLGLRLIYFSYDVKMKEKGDIPEGYSVSREKKERFSLILESASTNQTSMYLCASSAPGPGWGLEQYFGPGTRLTVT.

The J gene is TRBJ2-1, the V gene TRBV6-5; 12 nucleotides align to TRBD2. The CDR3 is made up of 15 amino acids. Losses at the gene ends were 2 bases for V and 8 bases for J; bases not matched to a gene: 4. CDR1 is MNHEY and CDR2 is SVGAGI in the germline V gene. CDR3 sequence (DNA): TGTGCCAGCAGTTACATGAGACTAGCGGGAGATGAGCAGTTCTTC. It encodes CASSYMRLAGDEQFF.

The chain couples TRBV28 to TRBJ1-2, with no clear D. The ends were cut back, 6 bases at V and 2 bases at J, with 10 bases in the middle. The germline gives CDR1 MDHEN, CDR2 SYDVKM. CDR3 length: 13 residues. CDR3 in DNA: TGTGCCAGCAGCATCGTAGGCAACTATGGCTACACCTTC. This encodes CASSIVGNYGYTF.

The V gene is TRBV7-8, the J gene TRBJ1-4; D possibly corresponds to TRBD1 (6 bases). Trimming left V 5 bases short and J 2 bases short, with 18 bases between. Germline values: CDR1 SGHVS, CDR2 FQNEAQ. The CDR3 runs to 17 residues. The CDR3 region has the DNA TGTGCCAGCAGCCACCCAACTGGCAGGGGCACTAATGAAAAACTGTTTTTT. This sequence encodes CASSHPTGRGTNEKLFF.

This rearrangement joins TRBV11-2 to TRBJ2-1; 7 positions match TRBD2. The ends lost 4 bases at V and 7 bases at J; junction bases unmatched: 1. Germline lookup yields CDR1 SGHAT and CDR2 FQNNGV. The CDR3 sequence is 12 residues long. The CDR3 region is CASSSSGNEQFF. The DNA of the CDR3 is TGTGCCAGCAGCTCTAGCGGAAATGAGCAGTTCTTC.

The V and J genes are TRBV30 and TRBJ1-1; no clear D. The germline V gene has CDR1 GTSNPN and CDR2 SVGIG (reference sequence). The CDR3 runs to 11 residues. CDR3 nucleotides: TGTGCACTGGGCCGTAACACTGAAGCTTTCTTT. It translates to CALGRNTEAFF.

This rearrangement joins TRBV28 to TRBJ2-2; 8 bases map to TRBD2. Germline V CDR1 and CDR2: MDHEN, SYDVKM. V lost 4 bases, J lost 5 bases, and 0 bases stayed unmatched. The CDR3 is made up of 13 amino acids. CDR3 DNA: TGTGCCAGCAGTTCGGGGGGGACCGGGGAGCTGTTTTTT. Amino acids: CASSSGGTGELFF. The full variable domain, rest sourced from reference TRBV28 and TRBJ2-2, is DVKVTQSSRYLVKRTGEKVFLECVQDMDHENMFWYRQDPGLGLRLIYFSYDVKMKEKGDIPEGYSVSREKKERFSLILESASTNQTSMYLCASSSGGTGELFFGEGSRLTVL.

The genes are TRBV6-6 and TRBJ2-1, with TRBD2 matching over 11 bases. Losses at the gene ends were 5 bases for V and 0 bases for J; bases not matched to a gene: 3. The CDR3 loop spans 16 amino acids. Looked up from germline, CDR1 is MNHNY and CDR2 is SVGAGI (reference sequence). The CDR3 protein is CASSPSGRNSYNEQFF. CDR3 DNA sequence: TGTGCCAGCAGTCCTAGCGGGAGGAACTCCTACAATGAGCAGTTCTTC.

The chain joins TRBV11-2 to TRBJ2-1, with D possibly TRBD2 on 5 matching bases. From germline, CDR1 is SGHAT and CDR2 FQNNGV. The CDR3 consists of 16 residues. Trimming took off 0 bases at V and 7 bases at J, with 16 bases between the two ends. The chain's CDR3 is CASSLDWQRGRNEQFF. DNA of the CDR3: TGTGCCAGCAGCTTAGACTGGCAACGAGGGCGGAATGAGCAGTTCTTC. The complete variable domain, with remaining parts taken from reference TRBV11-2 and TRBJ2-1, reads EAGVAQSPRYKIIEKRQSVAFWCNPISGHATLYWYQQILGQGPKLLIQFQNNGVVDDSQLPKDRFSAERLKGVDSTLKIQPAKLEDSAVYLCASSLDWQRGRNEQFFGPGTRLTVL.

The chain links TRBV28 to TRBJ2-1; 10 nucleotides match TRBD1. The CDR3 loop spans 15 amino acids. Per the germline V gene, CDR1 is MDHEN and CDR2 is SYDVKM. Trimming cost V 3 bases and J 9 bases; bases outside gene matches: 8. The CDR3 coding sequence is TGTGCCAGCAGTTTTCTAGGGACAGGGGACGGTGAGCAGTTCTTC. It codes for CASSFLGTGDGEQFF.

The CDR3 DNA sequence: TGTGCCAGGAAGACAGGTGGCTACGAGCAGTACTTC. Protein: CARKTGGYEQYF. This chain joins TRBV6-5 and TRBJ2-7; D possibly corresponds to TRBD1 (6 bases). Germline loops: CDR1 MNHEY, CDR2 SVGAGI. The CDR3 has 12 amino acids. Trimming pared 9 bases from V and 3 bases from J, leaving 12 bases between.

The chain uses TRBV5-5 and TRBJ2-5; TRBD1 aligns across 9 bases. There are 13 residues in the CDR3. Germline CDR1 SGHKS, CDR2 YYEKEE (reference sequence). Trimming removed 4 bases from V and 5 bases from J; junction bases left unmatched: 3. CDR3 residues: CASSRGTGETQYF. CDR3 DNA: TGTGCCAGCAGCCGTGGGACAGGGGAGACCCAGTACTTC.

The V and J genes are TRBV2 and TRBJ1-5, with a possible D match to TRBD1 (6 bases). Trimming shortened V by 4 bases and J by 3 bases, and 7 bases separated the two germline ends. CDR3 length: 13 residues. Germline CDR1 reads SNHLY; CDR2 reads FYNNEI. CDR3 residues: CASSGGPNQPQHF. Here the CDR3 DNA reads TGTGCCAGCAGTGGGGGGCCCAATCAGCCCCAGCATTTT.